This T cell receptor beta chain appears in the sequencing data of a study of vaccination and CD4 T cells after COVID-19. About the research overall: The post-vaccine samples came a median about 70 days after dose two (range 14 to 241). Control cultures were given a CEFX pool, an HIV-1 Nef pool, or no peptide.

Treatment denoted: approximately 9-day PBMC culture with coronavirus spike peptide pools or control peptides (ViraFEST assay). Investigators obtained the unexposed donor's CD4+ T cells before the COVID-19 pandemic (2011-2018). Fresh IL-2 medium was used to replace half of the medium on days 3 and 7. Turning to this clonotype: What it recognizes is unknown.

The CDR3 is 15 amino acids. The germline gives CDR1 MNHNS, CDR2 SASEGT. V gave up 4 bases and J gave up 9 bases, with 16 bases separating them. With the Oncomine TCR Beta short-read assay, DNA from cultured CD4+ T cells was sequenced. CD4+ T cells were cultured, and genomic DNA was extracted from them. One entry per CDR3 protein results from TCRdb running MiXCR on the PCR reads. The sample yields 5,000 to 7,000 distinct CDR3 sequences, nearly 35% seen once. The sample comprised CD4+ T cells from blood, cultured in vitro. The chain couples TRBV6-1 to TRBJ1-6; unclear D gene. This sequence originates from a human donor in good health. CDR3 sequence (DNA): TGTGCCAGCAGTGTAACCGGGTTTAGTGGTTCACCCCTCCACTTT. It codes for CASSVTGFSGSPLHF.